This entry features one TCR beta chain sequence. Its specific antigen is unknown. The sample holds no much larger clone one base away, and base qualities are not on file. Unmatched junction bases come to 6, with V trimmed by 7 bases and J by 5 bases. Including cysteine and phenylalanine, the CDR3 has 14 amino acids. Only the CDR3 DNA stays, 42 bases, in frame from base 1. From a lookup of the germline V gene (reference sequence), CDR1 and CDR2 are LNHDA and SQIVND. A single peripheral blood draw of approximately 100 mL on average was collected from each donor into heparinised tubes. Using a panel that included CD45RO, CCR7, CD25, CD127, CD95 and CD27, naive, central memory, regulatory and stem cell-like memory CD4+ T cells were sorted on a BD FACSAria II. Purity was above 95% for every sorted population. PBMCs were isolated right away by Lymphoprep density gradient centrifugation and were stained directly, without culture. So that batch effects would be minimized, each experiment stained and sorted samples in pairs, pairing one healthy donor with one patient.

The entire amount of isolated RNA was reverse transcribed using the High Capacity cDNA Reverse Transcription Kit, so the sequenced TCRB transcripts were expressed ones. Deep immunoSEQ sequencing was applied to naive, central memory and regulatory T cell samples, giving an average of roughly 3.3 million total reads per sample. After sorted cells were lysed in RLT buffer, RNA was extracted with DNase-treated RNeasy Micro or Mini kits, with the choice depending on cell number. To prevent cross-contamination, each cell subset was processed individually, whereas patient and healthy donor samples were processed jointly. The immunoSEQ multiplex PCR was used to amplify TCRB sequences from cDNA, generating 87-bp fragments that spanned the CDR3 region. Sequencing of the amplicons was done on the Illumina HiSeq platform. The published analysis was carried out like this. Synthetic template baselines were used to correct PCR bias computationally, reads within Hamming distance 2 were collapsed together, and singletons that could not be merged were discarded. Reads were aligned to IMGT to assign V, D and J genes, CDR3 length, and insertions or deletions at six rearrangement sites. Within each subset, clonotype counts were normalized to sorted cell number, and only after that were true diversity and Gini coefficients computed with the tcR R package. The overlap coefficient, calculated on TCRB nucleotide sequences, was used to measure repertoire sharing. TCRdb retrieved this table from immuneACCESS and kept in-frame rearrangements only. Not all clones are present; in checked studies, unresolved V genes account for under half, and no reason is known for the remainder. V, J and clone size reflect that table, while D and trimming were determined from the DNA. The sample records about 15,000 clones, 69% of which are singletons. The ten largest clones capture almost 2.5% of the sample.

This specimen belongs to a study of beta chain features in type 1 diabetes (dated by TCRdb to the late 2010s). The study in broad terms: Patients and healthy donors did not differ in mean age, gender distribution, total cell number or subset yield. Across all samples, 107,917,701 sorted cells were examined, and cell number per subset correlated strongly with RNA yield. The study compared TCRB repertoires of sorted circulating CD4+ T cell subsets between recently diagnosed type 1 diabetes patients and matched healthy donors. Regulatory and stem cell-like memory subsets were isolated from only 8 patients and about eight healthy donors, whereas naive and central memory subsets came from all 28 donors.

Results the study describes overall, beyond this receptor: PCR might favor shorter templates, but patient and control samples were amplified and corrected together, so any skew would affect both groups equally. Naive, central memory and regulatory TCRB repertoires appeared more similar among patients than among healthy donors. In all four CD4+ subsets, TCRB CDR3 length was moderately but significantly shorter in type 1 diabetes patients. Because cDNA rather than genomic DNA was sequenced, highly expressing activated cells could have been over-represented, although no difference in activation and CD3 levels was found between groups. Because small numbers of individuals were included in the HLA sub-analyses, any influence of HLA type on TCRB rearrangement was left unresolved. Patients with type 1 diabetes made fewer insertions and deleted more nucleotides at VDJ recombination sites, implying thymic rearrangement abnormalities.

The sample was Tregs from blood. The sample's cell subset or site label, decoded: regulatory CD4+ T cells. The receptor comes from a young man with type 1 diabetes. The rearrangement combines TRBV19 with TRBJ1-4; 8 bases in the junction line up with TRBD1. The bases are TGTGCCAGTACCACGACAGGGGCGAATGAAAAACTGTTTTTT. The encoded protein is CASTTTGANEKLFF.